The clone carrying this TCR beta chain has a handful of counts. Its specificity is not known. The data were taken from a study of regulatory T cells in long-lasting Graves disease. Overall study: Over-5-year antithyroid drug use with positive TSH receptor antibodies defined persistent Graves' disease in the study. Study-level results: Among samples with persistent disease, TRBV28, TRBJ1-2 and TRBJ2-5 were favored.

Sequencing libraries for TCR beta were prepared with iRepertoire HTBI primers and Arm-PCR of CDR3 regions. TCRdb used MiXCR to reprocess the multiplex PCR reads, holding one entry per CDR3 protein. The sample gives roughly 450,000 distinct CDR3 sequences, approximately 23% of which show up once; over 10% is in the top ten. This sample's time point: persistent/refractory GD, antithyroid drugs over 5 years with positive TRAb. Preparation of the TCR library used RNA extracted from PBMCs. Each patient gave approximately 9 milliliters of EDTA-anticoagulated peripheral blood. The germline V gene has CDR1 MNHNS and CDR2 SASEGT. The germline V and J ends were trimmed by 11 bases and 5 bases, with 15 bases remaining between them. The CDR3 is 13 amino acids.

The chain links TRBV6-1 to TRBJ2-2; TRBD1 might be the D (5 bases). The sequences come from peripheral blood mononuclear cells (PBMCs), collected when the disease was refractory, from a patient treated with antithyroid drugs. The sequence came from a female donor with Graves disease. CDR3 DNA sequence: TGTGCCGCCGGGTGGCAGGGTACCGGGGAGCTGTTTTTT. It encodes CAAGWQGTGELFF.